This TCR beta chain is from a study of ipilimumab plus nivolumab after autologous stem cell transplantation. For the study at large: Patients received a median of about 5 ipilimumab and roughly eight nivolumab doses. The DLBCL group included primary refractory and relapsed cases.

This clone was detected a few times. From germline, CDR1 is KGHSH and CDR2 LQKENI. This CDR3 contains 14 residues. Trimming cost V 3 bases and J 1 base, with 9 bases left between them. The protocol was immunoSEQ multiplex PCR, while the TCRdb copy is restricted to in-frame clones and leaves out a portion. In the table there are over 80,000 clones, 75% to 85% of which are singletons. The chain combines TRBV18 with TRBJ1-2, with D unresolved. The sample consisted of PBMCs, taken in a trial of ipilimumab plus nivolumab as post-transplant consolidation. This clonotype was sampled from a male donor with diffuse large B-cell lymphoma. CDR3 region: CASSPSTDNYGYTF. The CDR3 region has the DNA TGTGCCAGCTCACCGTCCACAGATAACTATGGCTACACCTTC.